The 5 T cell receptor beta chains below were found in one sample sequenced in a study of glioma-infiltrating T cells. Using RNA template, CDR3s of TCR alpha and beta were amplified with iRepertoire arm-PCR. TCRdb passed the multiplex PCR reads through MiXCR, listing each CDR3 protein once. The data contain approximately 120,000 distinct CDR3 sequences, approximately 23% of them singletons. The sequenced material came from glioma tissue, nonneoplastic brain tissue, or PBMCs (not recorded which). These TCRs come from a human donor with low-grade glioma or glioblastoma, undergoing nonglioma brain surgery, or in good health (not recorded which).

This clonotype was observed a few times. The rearrangement joins TRBV12-3 or TRBV12-4 to TRBJ2-3, with D tentatively TRBD2 (5 bases). The CDR3 covers 15 residues. V dropped 5 bases and J dropped 5 bases, with 17 bases sitting between them. The CDR3 region has the DNA TGTGCCAGCAGTGGGGAGCGGCACTCCGTAGATACGCAGTATTTT. This sequence encodes CASSGERHSVDTQYF.

J is TRBJ2-1 and V is TRBV5-4, with 12 bases that match TRBD2. From germline, CDR1 is SGHNT and CDR2 YYREEE (reference sequence). The CDR3 runs to 17 residues. J gave up 5 bases and V 4 bases, and 10 bases lay outside the gene matches. CDR3 sequence: CASSREASGRADNEQFF. CDR3 nucleotides: TGTGCCAGCAGCCGGGAGGCTAGCGGGAGGGCCGACAATGAGCAGTTCTTC.

V and J are TRBV7-2 and TRBJ2-1; D might be TRBD1 (7 bases). Germline CDR1 and CDR2: SGHTA and FQGNSA. CDR3 length: 15 residues. Between the trimmed V and J ends, which lost 2 bases and 7 bases, there was a span of 15 bases. CDR3 DNA sequence: TGTGCCAGCAGCTTACCCCGGAGGGACAGTAATGAGCAGTTCTTC. Amino acids: CASSLPRRDSNEQFF.

This clonotype was detected many times. The chain recombines TRBV4-3 with TRBJ2-7; 9 bases match TRBD2. This CDR3 is built from 15 residues. Per germline, CDR1 LGHNA and CDR2 YSLEER. V dropped 0 bases and J dropped 3; count of bases not matched to a gene: 3. The CDR3 spells CASSQDLSGSYEQYF. For the CDR3, the DNA is TGCGCCAGCAGCCAAGATCTTAGCGGGAGCTACGAGCAGTACTTC.

J is TRBJ2-3 and V is TRBV5-4; 10 positions match TRBD2. Germline V gene sequence: CDR1 SGHNT, CDR2 YYREEE (reference sequence). This CDR3 is built from 15 residues. Losses at the gene ends were 0 bases for V and 4 bases for J; bases not matched to a gene: 2. CDR3 loop: CASSLELAGADTQYF. CDR3 in DNA: TGTGCCAGCAGCTTGGAGCTAGCGGGAGCAGATACGCAGTATTTT.